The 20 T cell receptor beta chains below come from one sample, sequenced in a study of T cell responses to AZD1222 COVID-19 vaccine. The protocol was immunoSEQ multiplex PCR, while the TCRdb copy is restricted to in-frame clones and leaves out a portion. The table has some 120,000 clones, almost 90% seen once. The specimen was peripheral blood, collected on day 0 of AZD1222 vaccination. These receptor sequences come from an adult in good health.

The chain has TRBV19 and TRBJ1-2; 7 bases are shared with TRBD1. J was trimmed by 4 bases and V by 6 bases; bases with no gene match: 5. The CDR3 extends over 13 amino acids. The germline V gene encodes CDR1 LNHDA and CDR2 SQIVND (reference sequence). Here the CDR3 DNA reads TGTGCCAGTAGCCCGGGACAGACCTATGGCTACACCTTC. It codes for CASSPGQTYGYTF.

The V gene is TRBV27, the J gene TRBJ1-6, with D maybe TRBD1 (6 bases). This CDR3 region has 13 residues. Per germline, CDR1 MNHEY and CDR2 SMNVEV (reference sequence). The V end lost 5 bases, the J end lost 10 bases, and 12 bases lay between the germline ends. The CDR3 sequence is CASSPKQGSPLHF. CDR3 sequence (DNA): TGTGCCAGCAGTCCTAAACAGGGATCACCCCTCCACTTT.

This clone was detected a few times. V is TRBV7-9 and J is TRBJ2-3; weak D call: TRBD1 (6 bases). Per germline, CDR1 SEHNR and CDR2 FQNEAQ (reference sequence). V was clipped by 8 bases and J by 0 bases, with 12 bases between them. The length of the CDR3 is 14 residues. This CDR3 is CASGGRASTDTQYF. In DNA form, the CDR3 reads TGTGCCAGCGGGGGCAGGGCGAGCACAGATACGCAGTATTTT.

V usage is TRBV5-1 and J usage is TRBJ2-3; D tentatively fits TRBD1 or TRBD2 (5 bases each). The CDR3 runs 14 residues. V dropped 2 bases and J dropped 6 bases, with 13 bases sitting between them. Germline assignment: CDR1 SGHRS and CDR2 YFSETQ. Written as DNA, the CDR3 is TGCGCCAGCAGCTTCCGGGACCTGGTCGATACGCAGTATTTT. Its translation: CASSFRDLVDTQYF.

In nucleotides, the CDR3 is TGTGCCAGCAGTGATCCGACTAGCGGGACCTACAATGAGCAGTTCTTC. Protein sequence: CASSDPTSGTYNEQFF. V is TRBV28 and J is TRBJ2-1; 11 bases map to TRBD2. The V gene's germline CDR1 is MDHEN and CDR2 SYDVKM. After removal of 5 bases from V and 2 bases from J, the junction contained 5 bases not matched to a gene. The CDR3 loop spans 16 amino acids.

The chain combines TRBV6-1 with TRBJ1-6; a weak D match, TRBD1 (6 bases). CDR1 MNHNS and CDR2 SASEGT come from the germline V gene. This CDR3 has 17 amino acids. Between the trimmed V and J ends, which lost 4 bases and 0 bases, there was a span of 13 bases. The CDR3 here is CASSGWDKGSYNSPLHF. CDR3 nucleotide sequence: TGTGCCAGCAGTGGGTGGGACAAGGGCTCCTATAATTCACCCCTCCACTTT.

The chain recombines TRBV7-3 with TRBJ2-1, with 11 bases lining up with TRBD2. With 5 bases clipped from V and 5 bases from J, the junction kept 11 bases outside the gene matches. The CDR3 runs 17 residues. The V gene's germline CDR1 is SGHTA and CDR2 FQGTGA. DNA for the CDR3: TGTGCCAGCAGCCGCGACCTTAGCGGGGGGGCCCACAATGAGCAGTTCTTC. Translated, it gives CASSRDLSGGAHNEQFF.

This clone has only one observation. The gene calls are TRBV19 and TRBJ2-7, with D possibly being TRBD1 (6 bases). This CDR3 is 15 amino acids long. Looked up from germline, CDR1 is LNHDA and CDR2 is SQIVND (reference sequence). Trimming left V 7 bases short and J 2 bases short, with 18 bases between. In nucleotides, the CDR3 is TGTGCCAGTACCCCGACAGGTATCTCCCCCTACGAGCAGTACTTC. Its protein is CASTPTGISPYEQYF.

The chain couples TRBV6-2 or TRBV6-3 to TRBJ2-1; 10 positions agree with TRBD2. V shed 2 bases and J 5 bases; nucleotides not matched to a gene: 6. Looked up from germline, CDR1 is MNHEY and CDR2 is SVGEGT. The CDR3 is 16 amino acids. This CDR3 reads CASSYERGGVHNEQFF. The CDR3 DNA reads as TGTGCCAGCAGTTACGAGCGGGGGGGCGTCCACAATGAGCAGTTCTTC.

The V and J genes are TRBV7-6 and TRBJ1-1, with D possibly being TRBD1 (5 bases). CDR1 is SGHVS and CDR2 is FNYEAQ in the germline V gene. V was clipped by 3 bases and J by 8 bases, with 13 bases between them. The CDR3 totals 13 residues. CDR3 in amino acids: CASSLGGITEAFF. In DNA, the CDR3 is TGTGCCAGCAGCTTGGGGGGGATCACGGAAGCTTTCTTT.

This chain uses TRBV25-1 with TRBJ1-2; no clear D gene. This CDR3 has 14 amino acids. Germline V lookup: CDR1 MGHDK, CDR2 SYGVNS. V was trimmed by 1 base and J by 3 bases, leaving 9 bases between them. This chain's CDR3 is CASSELGVDYGYTF. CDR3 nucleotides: TGTGCCAGCAGTGAATTAGGAGTGGACTATGGCTACACCTTC.

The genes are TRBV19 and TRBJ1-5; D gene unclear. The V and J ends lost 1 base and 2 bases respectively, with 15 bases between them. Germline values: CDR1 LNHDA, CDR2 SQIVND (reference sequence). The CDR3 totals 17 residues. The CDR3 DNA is TGTGCCAGTAGTATAGTCCGGATTCCTTCGGGCAATCAGCCCCAGCATTTT. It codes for CASSIVRIPSGNQPQHF.

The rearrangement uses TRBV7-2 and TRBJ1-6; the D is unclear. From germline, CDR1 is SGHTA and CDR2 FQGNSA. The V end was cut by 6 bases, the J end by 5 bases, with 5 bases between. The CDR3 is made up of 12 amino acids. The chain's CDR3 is CASRADNSPLHF. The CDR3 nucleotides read TGTGCCAGCAGGGCGGATAATTCACCCCTCCACTTT.

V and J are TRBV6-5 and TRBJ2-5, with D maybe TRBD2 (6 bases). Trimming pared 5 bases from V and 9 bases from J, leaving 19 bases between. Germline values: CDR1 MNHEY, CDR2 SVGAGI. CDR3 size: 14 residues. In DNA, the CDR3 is TGTGCCAGCAGTAACCGGGACTCCCGAGGGGCCCAGTACTTC. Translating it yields CASSNRDSRGAQYF.

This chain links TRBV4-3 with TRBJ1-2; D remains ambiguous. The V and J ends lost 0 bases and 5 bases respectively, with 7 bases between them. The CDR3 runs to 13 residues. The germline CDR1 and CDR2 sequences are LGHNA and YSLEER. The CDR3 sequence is CASSQEGRYGYTF. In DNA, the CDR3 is TGCGCCAGCAGCCAAGAGGGTCGGTATGGCTACACCTTC.

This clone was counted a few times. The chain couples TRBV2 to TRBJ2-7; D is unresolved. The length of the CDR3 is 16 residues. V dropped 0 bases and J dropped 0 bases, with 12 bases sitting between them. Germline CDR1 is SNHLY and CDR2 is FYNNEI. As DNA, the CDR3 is TGTGCCAGCAGTGAAGCGTTGGGGTCGAGCTCCTACGAGCAGTACTTC. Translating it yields CASSEALGSSSYEQYF. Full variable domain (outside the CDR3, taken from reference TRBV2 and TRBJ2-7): EPEVTQTPSHQVTQMGQEVILRCVPISNHLYFYWYRQILGQKVEFLVSFYNNEISEKSEIFDDQFSVERPDGSNFTLKIRSTKLEDSAMYFCASSEALGSSSYEQYFGPGTRLTVT.

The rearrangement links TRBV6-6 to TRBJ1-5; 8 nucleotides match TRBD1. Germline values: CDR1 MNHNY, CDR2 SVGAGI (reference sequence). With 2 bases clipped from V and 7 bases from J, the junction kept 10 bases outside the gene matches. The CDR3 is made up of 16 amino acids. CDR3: CASSYVGQGAQQPQHF. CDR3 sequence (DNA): TGTGCCAGCAGTTACGTTGGGCAGGGGGCGCAACAGCCCCAGCATTTT.

The CDR3 DNA follows: TGTGCCAGCAGCCGTACTAGCGGGGGGTACAATGAGCAGTTCTTC. Translated, it gives CASSRTSGGYNEQFF. The chain joins TRBV11-1 to TRBJ2-1; 12 positions agree with TRBD2. The junction had 3 bases not matched to a gene; V was cut back by 5 bases and J by 4 bases. The CDR3 is 15 residues long. The germline gives CDR1 SGHAT, CDR2 FQDESV (reference sequence).

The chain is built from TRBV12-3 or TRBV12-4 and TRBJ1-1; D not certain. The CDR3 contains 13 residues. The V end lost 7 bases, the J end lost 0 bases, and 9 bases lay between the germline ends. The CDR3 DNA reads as TGTGCCAGCACCCTCGAGCTGAACACTGAAGCTTTCTTT. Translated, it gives CASTLELNTEAFF.

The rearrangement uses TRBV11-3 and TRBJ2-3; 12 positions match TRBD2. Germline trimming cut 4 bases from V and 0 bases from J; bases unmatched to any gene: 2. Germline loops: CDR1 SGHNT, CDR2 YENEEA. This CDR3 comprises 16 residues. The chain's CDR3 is CASSSTSGGSTDTQYF. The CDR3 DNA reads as TGTGCCAGCAGCTCTACTAGCGGGGGGAGCACAGATACGCAGTATTTT.